The clone carrying this T cell receptor beta chain was detected a few times. The data were obtained in a study of sequential checkpoint blockade in melanoma. Libraries were prepared by immunoSEQ multiplex PCR; TCRdb keeps only in-frame clonotypes and omits some of them. The table records about 28,000 clones, about 72% of them present only once. The CDR3 sequence is 13 residues long. Trimming left V 2 bases short and J 4 bases short, with 5 bases between. Germline assignment: CDR1 SNHLY and CDR2 FYNNEI. Specified treatment: randomized to nivolumab then ipilimumab (arm A) or the reverse (arm B). The TCR comes from a human donor with melanoma. The chain is built from TRBV2 and TRBJ2-2, with D maybe TRBD1 (5 bases). The sample in question was CD8+ T cells sorted from blood (inferred from file names), obtained from a patient given nivolumab and ipilimumab in sequence. The CDR3 spells CASSEQGTGELFF. CDR3 sequence (DNA): TGTGCCAGCAGTGAACAGGGCACCGGGGAGCTGTTTTTT.